One and the same sample provided the 20 T cell receptor beta chains below, sequenced in a study of blood T cell repertoires in COVID-19. Profiling relied on immunoSEQ multiplex PCR, and the TCRdb table lists in-frame clones only, not all of them. The sample includes about 250,000 clones, 80% to 90% seen only once; the top ten take under 3%. Sequencing was done on a sample of PBMCs or T cells enriched from blood (not recorded which). The receptors were gathered from a young woman who had recovered from COVID-19.

The chain recombines TRBV7-9 with TRBJ1-2; 7 bases fit TRBD1. The CDR3 runs to 15 residues. Germline V lookup: CDR1 SEHNR, CDR2 FQNEAQ (reference sequence). Losses at the gene ends were 4 bases for V and 12 bases for J; bases not matched to a gene: 17. This CDR3 reads CASSSRTGALMVDTF. The CDR3 DNA reads TGTGCCAGCAGCTCCCGAACAGGGGCGCTCATGGTGGACACCTTC.

This clone appeared a single time. This chain connects TRBV5-1 to TRBJ1-1; unclear D gene. V shed 4 bases and J shed 6 bases, with 19 bases lying between them. Germline V gives CDR1 SGHRS, CDR2 YFSETQ. The CDR3 spans 15 residues. The CDR3 region is CASSREDRWLSEAFF. CDR3 nucleotides: TGCGCCAGCAGCCGGGAGGATAGGTGGCTCTCTGAAGCTTTCTTT.

The rearrangement links TRBV15 to TRBJ1-1; D not resolved. The CDR3 runs 14 residues. Trimming removed 1 base at V and 6 bases at J, with 12 bases between. The germline V gene encodes CDR1 LNHNV and CDR2 YYDKDF (reference sequence). CDR3 sequence: CATSRGGGGPEAFF. The CDR3 nucleotides are TGTGCCACCAGCAGAGGGGGTGGAGGTCCTGAAGCTTTCTTT.

The sample holds many counts of this clone. J is TRBJ2-7 and V is TRBV19, with D maybe TRBD2 (5 bases). Germline V lookup: CDR1 LNHDA, CDR2 SQIVND (reference sequence). This CDR3 region has 14 residues. V dropped 4 bases and J dropped 2 bases, with 12 bases sitting between them. The CDR3 loop reads CASSTLLRAYEQYF. For the CDR3, the DNA is TGTGCCAGTAGTACCCTCCTGAGGGCCTACGAGCAGTACTTC.

The chain uses TRBV19 and TRBJ2-3; 10 nucleotides match TRBD2. Germline loops: CDR1 LNHDA, CDR2 SQIVND (reference sequence). This CDR3 has 15 amino acids. The V gene end was trimmed by 0 bases and the J gene end by 7 bases; junction bases not matched to a gene: 4. The CDR3 reads CASSIDLLAGNTQYF. DNA for the CDR3: TGTGCCAGTAGTATAGATCTACTAGCGGGGAATACGCAGTATTTT.

CDR3 sequence: CSVDETGDYGYTF. In DNA, the CDR3 is TGCAGCGTTGATGAGACGGGAGATTATGGCTACACCTTC. The chain uses TRBV29-1 and TRBJ1-2; D gene unclear. The CDR3 is 13 amino acids. The V gene's germline CDR1 is SQVTM and CDR2 ANQGSEA. Trimming shortened V by 3 bases and J by 5 bases, and 13 bases separated the two germline ends.

This chain uses TRBV28 with TRBJ1-6; the D gene is possibly TRBD1 (6 bases). This CDR3 comprises 16 residues. The V gene's germline CDR1 is MDHEN and CDR2 SYDVKM. Trimming left V 5 bases short and J 2 bases short, with 13 bases between. CDR3 residues: CASSLMGATYNSPLHF. For the CDR3, the DNA is TGTGCCAGCAGTCTTATGGGGGCCACCTATAATTCACCCCTCCACTTT.

The V gene is TRBV6-5, the J gene TRBJ1-2, with 7 bases aligning to TRBD1. V lost 4 bases to trimming and J lost 5 bases; unmatched junction nucleotides: 7. This CDR3 region has 14 residues. Germline V gene data show CDR1 as MNHEY and CDR2 as SVGAGI. CDR3 protein: CASSSRQGSYGYTF. For the CDR3, the DNA is TGTGCCAGCAGTTCGAGACAGGGCTCATATGGCTACACCTTC.

The CDR3 loop is CAISGTGLYNEQFF. DNA for the CDR3: TGTGCCATCAGTGGGACAGGCCTATACAATGAGCAGTTCTTC. The chain is built from TRBV10-3 and TRBJ2-1; 7 bases agree with TRBD1. V was pared by 4 bases and J by 4 bases, with 4 bases of the junction left unmatched. The CDR3 length is 14 residues. Germline V gives CDR1 ENHRY, CDR2 SYGVKD.

This chain connects TRBV29-1 to TRBJ1-1; no reliable D call. The CDR3 contains 12 residues. Trimming stripped 4 bases from V and 8 bases from J, with 14 bases between. CDR1 and CDR2 (germline): SQVTM, ANQGSEA. The CDR3 DNA reads TGCAGCGTTGTGTCTGTCCGGTGGGAAGCTTTCTTT. Protein product: CSVVSVRWEAFF.

The V call is TRBV19, the J call TRBJ1-2; the match to TRBD1 covers 7 bases. The CDR3 runs to 11 residues. Germline V gene sequence: CDR1 LNHDA, CDR2 SQIVND (reference sequence). The V gene end was trimmed by 6 bases and the J gene end by 5 bases; junction bases not matched to a gene: 0. The chain's CDR3 is CASRQGYGYTF. The CDR3 coding sequence is TGTGCCAGTAGACAGGGGTATGGCTACACCTTC.

The chain joins TRBV7-9 to TRBJ1-2; TRBD1 matches at 11 bases. J lost 0 bases, V lost 1 base, and 7 bases had no gene match. CDR3 length: 18 residues. Germline V gives CDR1 SEHNR, CDR2 FQNEAQ (reference sequence). DNA for the CDR3: TGTGCCAGCAGCTTAGGGTCTCGGGACAGGGGGGCTAACTATGGCTACACCTTC. As protein: CASSLGSRDRGANYGYTF.

V is TRBV7-9 and J is TRBJ2-1; D perhaps matches TRBD1 (6 bases). V lost 1 base and J lost 7, with 14 bases in between. The CDR3 spans 15 residues. Looked up from germline, CDR1 is SEHNR and CDR2 is FQNEAQ (reference sequence). CDR3 amino acids: CASSLVGHPGNEQFF. The DNA of the CDR3 is TGTGCCAGCAGCTTAGTGGGACACCCTGGAAATGAGCAGTTCTTC.

The J gene is TRBJ1-6, the V gene TRBV3-1 (or the pseudogene TRBV3-2); D gene ambiguous. The CDR3 has 13 residues. The germline V and J ends were trimmed by 1 base and 8 bases, with 6 bases remaining between them. Germline V gives CDR1 LGHDT, CDR2 YNNKEL (reference sequence). The CDR3 DNA follows: TGTGCCAGCAGCCAAGTAGAGGATTCACCCCTCCACTTT. Its translation: CASSQVEDSPLHF.

V gene TRBV5-1 combines with J gene TRBJ2-3; D remains ambiguous. The V and J ends lost 4 bases and 2 bases respectively, with 17 bases between them. The CDR3 contains 16 residues. Germline V gene data show CDR1 as SGHRS and CDR2 as YFSETQ. CDR3 amino acids: CASSGSPNTLTDTQYF. CDR3 nucleotides: TGCGCCAGCAGCGGTTCTCCCAATACTCTCACAGATACGCAGTATTTT.

The chain employs TRBV10-3 and TRBJ1-5; TRBD1 matches 7 bases. With 10 bases clipped from V and 0 bases from J, the junction kept 3 bases outside the gene matches. CDR3 length: 13 residues. Germline CDR1 is ENHRY and CDR2 is SYGVKD. CDR3 region: CATDRDSNQPQHF. The CDR3 DNA sequence: TGTGCCACCGACAGGGATAGCAATCAGCCCCAGCATTTT.

This chain connects TRBV9 to TRBJ1-4; no definite D call. Trimming shortened V by 1 base and J by 5 bases, and 9 bases separated the two germline ends. This CDR3 is 14 amino acids long. Germline CDR1 is SGDLS and CDR2 is YYNGEE. The CDR3: CASSVRGTNEKLFF. Written as DNA, the CDR3 is TGTGCCAGCAGCGTACGGGGAACGAATGAAAAACTGTTTTTT.

CDR3 bases: TGTGCCGAGGAGGGATCCCACTATGGCTACACCTTC. Protein: CAEEGSHYGYTF. The rearrangement uses TRBV30 and TRBJ1-2; no definite D call. The V and J ends lost 8 bases and 3 bases respectively, with 13 bases between them. CDR3 size: 12 residues. Looked up from germline, CDR1 is GTSNPN and CDR2 is SVGIG (reference sequence). Looking up the rest from reference TRBV30 and TRBJ1-2 gives the full variable domain: SQTIHQWPATLVQPVGSPLSLECTVEGTSNPNLYWYRQAAGRGLQLLFYSVGIGQISSEVPQNLSASRPQDRQFILSSKKLLLSDSGFYLCAEEGSHYGYTFGSGTRLTVV.

The chain employs TRBV24-1 and TRBJ2-1, with 8 bases lining up with TRBD2. This CDR3 contains 17 residues. Germline CDR1 is KGHDR and CDR2 is SFDVKD. V was clipped by 3 bases and J by 4 bases; unmatched bases: 10. CDR3 sequence (DNA): TGTGCCACCAGTGATGGCAGCGGGGGACCCCTGTACAATGAGCAGTTCTTC. Amino acid sequence: CATSDGSGGPLYNEQFF.

J is TRBJ1-5 and V is TRBV6-1, with a tentative D call TRBD1 (5 bases). V lost 0 bases and J lost 3, with 9 bases in between. The CDR3 length is 15 residues. Germline-derived CDR1 and CDR2 are MNHNS and SASEGT. The CDR3 sequence is CASSEARQNNQPQHF. The CDR3 bases are TGTGCCAGCAGTGAAGCGCGACAGAACAATCAGCCCCAGCATTTT.